This T cell receptor (beta chain) was captured in a study of blood T cell repertoires in COVID-19 (TCRdb year 2020). In terms of the full investigation: Collaborator samples came from the United States, Italy and Spain and covered acute and convalescent phases of COVID-19. Where available, HLA class I and class II types were taken from metadata supplied by the sample provider and were not determined by assay-based typing. The samples were drawn from two sources: the first 160 participants of the ongoing ImmuneRACE study, and over 950 subjects contributed by 6 global collaborators. The repertoires were made available in a free public database intended to serve as a resource for research on the immune response to SARS-CoV-2. Sample metadata almost always included a de-identified subject ID, COVID-19 status, age in years and sex. Deeply sampled blood TCRbeta repertoires from subjects exposed to, actively infected with, or recovered from COVID-19 were included in the dataset. The material from the prospective study consisted of cDNA or gDNA derived from T cells, B-cell-depleted T cells, or PBMCs.

TCRbeta CDR3 regions were amplified from genomic DNA by means of the immunoSEQ Assay, a bias-controlled multiplex PCR. In the authors' own workflow: Within the assay, amplification of reference gene primers was used to estimate how many nucleated cells each sample contained. To quantify the absolute abundance of each unique TCRbeta CDR3 rearrangement, sequence reads were collapsed and filtered. Productive Simpson clonality was computed per sample as the square root of Simpson's diversity index over productive rearrangements. The table comes from immuneACCESS by way of TCRdb, which keeps in-frame sequences with V and J called. Part of the clones is missing from these tables; in studies checked, under half for an unresolved V gene and the rest for unknown reasons. That table gives V, J and clone size, and the DNA gave D and trimming. This sample gives under 140,000 clones in total; 76% of them show up just once. Together, the top ten hold over 3.5% of the sample.

The research as a whole found: The amount of clinical and demographic metadata varied by source and participant and was provided uncurated.

Whole blood was collected in K2EDTA tubes by collaborating institutions according to the institutions' own protocols. For TCRbeta analysis, collaborators shipped samples in one of three forms: frozen whole blood, isolated PBMCs, or DNA extracted from either of those sample types. On this clone: The antigen it binds to is not known. No much larger clonotype is one base removed from it; base qualities were not supplied.

Based on the germline V gene, the CDR1 and CDR2 sequences are SGHDT and YYEEEE. The CDR3 spans 15 residues, from the cysteine through the phenylalanine. Only the CDR3 DNA is retained, 45 bases long and in frame from the first base. Germline trimming amounts to 4 bases on V and 5 bases on J, with 10 as the count of junction bases outside the gene matches. Specimen: peripheral blood. The chain couples TRBV5-6 to TRBJ2-7, with 9 central nucleotides matching TRBD1. The sequence derives from an elderly woman with acute or convalescent COVID-19. This receptor has the CDR3 CASSAGRDRDHEQYF. The bases read TGTGCCAGCAGCGCGGGCCGGGACAGGGACCACGAGCAGTACTTC.